This entry features one T cell receptor beta chain sequence. In germline, CDR1 is LNHNV, CDR2 YYDKDF (reference sequence). The CDR3 spans 15 residues. The V segment lost 5 bases and the J segment 5 bases; nucleotides outside the gene matches: 8. Methods used by the authors: Estimation of nucleated cell counts relied on the amplification of reference gene primers. Repertoires were generated with immunoSEQ multiplex PCR, while TCRdb's copy carries only in-frame clones and drops some. The DNA gave D and trimming, while V, J and clone size come from that table. The repertoire holds under 250,000 clones, with around 81% as singletons. These data are taken from a study of blood T cell repertoires in COVID-19. Background on the study: Italy, Spain and the United States were the sources of the convalescent and acute COVID-19 samples. PBMCs, B-cell-depleted T cells, or T cells were the source of the cDNA or gDNA that made up the material.

The clonotype was recovered from a woman aged 60-75 years with active or convalescent COVID-19. Sequenced: peripheral blood. This rearrangement joins TRBV15 to TRBJ1-1; 10 bases align to TRBD1. This CDR3 is CATSGKDRGFTEAFF. In DNA form, the CDR3 reads TGTGCCACCAGCGGGAAGGACAGGGGGTTTACTGAAGCTTTCTTT.